This T cell receptor (beta chain) was observed in a study of T-cell memory formation after mild COVID-19. Regarding the study as a whole: Pre-infection memory already had some responding clones, implying cross-reactive memory joined. Among CD4+ contracting clones, most were CM and EM, and CD8+ ones EMRA.

In TCRdb, the 5' RACE reads were re-called with MiXCR into one record per CDR3 protein. The sample consists of approximately 250,000 distinct CDR3 sequences, approximately 15% of them appearing once. The CDR3 length is 17 residues. The junction had 8 bases not matched to a gene; V was cut back by 2 bases and J by 1 base. This clonotype has just a few counts. Its target is unknown. The chain uses TRBV5-3 and TRBJ2-2; 7 bases match TRBD1. TRBV5-3 is noted as an ORF with a role that remains uncertain. This sequence was found in a man in his late teens or twenties who had mild COVID-19 (a few samples of this study predate the infection). Cell type and time point are not known. The sequencing sample was made of PBMCs or a T cell subset sorted from them (not recorded which). In nucleotides, the CDR3 is TGTGCCAGAAGCTTCCTTGAGGGACAGCAGAACACCGGGGAGCTGTTTTTT. Encoded protein: CARSFLEGQQNTGELFF.